This passage covers 10 T cell receptor beta chains from one sample sequenced in a study of blood T cells in healthy people across ages. Primed by a sample-barcoded 5' primer and a J-beta primer mix, a second PCR proceeded for roughly 7 to 12 cycles. TCRdb itself ran the 5' RACE reads through MiXCR, one entry per CDR3 protein. The data show about 810,000 distinct CDR3 sequences, roughly 34% seen once. The specimen sequenced was blood. Receptors were obtained from a man younger than 35 in good health.

This clonotype has just a few counts. This chain uses TRBV11-2 with TRBJ2-5; D remains ambiguous. Germline V gene lookup returns CDR1 SGHAT and CDR2 FQNNGV. The CDR3 length is 13 residues. V was trimmed by 2 bases and J by 5 bases, leaving 9 bases between them. CDR3 region: CASSLTVVETQYF. In nucleotides, the CDR3 is TGTGCCAGCAGCTTAACGGTGGTGGAGACCCAGTACTTC.

The V call is TRBV14, the J call TRBJ2-1; weak D call: TRBD2 (6 bases). Trimming stripped 4 bases from V and 1 base from J, with 14 bases between. The CDR3 length is 16 residues. From germline, CDR1 is SGHDN and CDR2 FVKESK. The chain's CDR3 is CASSPPGLLSYNEQFF. CDR3 DNA: TGTGCCAGCAGCCCTCCGGGACTCCTGTCCTACAATGAGCAGTTCTTC.

This chain uses TRBV12-3 or TRBV12-4 with TRBJ2-7; unclear D gene. Trimming removed 7 bases from V and 0 bases from J, with 13 bases in between. This CDR3 is built from 14 residues. CDR3 DNA sequence: TGTGCCAGCACCCCTGGCCGCTACTCCTACGAGCAGTACTTC. This encodes CASTPGRYSYEQYF.

This chain joins TRBV12-3 or TRBV12-4 and TRBJ1-1; tentative D call: TRBD1 (6 bases). The V gene lost 3 bases and the J gene lost 6 bases, with 14 bases spanning the gap. This CDR3 has 14 amino acids. The CDR3 sequence is CASSLVTGPPEAFF. DNA for the CDR3: TGTGCCAGCAGTTTGGTGACAGGCCCGCCTGAAGCTTTCTTT.

This clonotype was seen a few times. The V gene is TRBV9, the J gene TRBJ2-3, with 7 positions matching TRBD2. The CDR3 covers 18 residues. Germline V gives CDR1 SGDLS, CDR2 YYNGEE. The trim removed 3 bases at V and 2 bases at J, leaving 15 bases unmatched. CDR3 nucleotide sequence: TGTGCCAGCAGCGCCCCGGCGTCCCTAGCGGAATCCACAGATACGCAGTATTTT. Amino acid sequence: CASSAPASLAESTDTQYF.

The chain is built from TRBV20-1 and TRBJ2-7; 7 bases are shared with TRBD2. The CDR3 extends over 16 amino acids. V shed 0 bases, J shed 7 bases, and the junction held 15 bases outside the gene matches. Germline CDR1 is DFQATT and CDR2 is SNEGSKA (reference sequence). Written as DNA, the CDR3 is TGCAGTGCTAGAGACCCAAGCGGGGTCTCCGGGGATGAGCAGTACTTC. This sequence encodes CSARDPSGVSGDEQYF.

There are many counts of this clonotype. The genes are TRBV5-1 and TRBJ1-1, with D perhaps matching TRBD1 (5 bases). The germline V gene has CDR1 SGHRS and CDR2 YFSETQ. V shed 4 bases and J shed 1 base, with 14 bases lying between them. The CDR3 has 15 residues. The CDR3 reads CASSPTPGGNTEAFF. DNA of the CDR3: TGCGCCAGCAGCCCAACTCCGGGGGGGAACACTGAAGCTTTCTTT.

A remark on this clonotype: The DNA is omitted, as the CDR3 cannot be located on it reliably, and the CDR3 follows TCRdb's listing. This sequence joins TRBV2 and TRBJ1-2; TRBD1, as called in the table, went unchecked against the DNA. Ends included, the CDR3 has 15 residues. Germline values: CDR1 SNHLY, CDR2 FYNNEI. The CDR3 region is CARGFMGQTNYGCTF.

The table lists this clonotype with many counts. The chain uses TRBV12-3 or TRBV12-4 and TRBJ2-1; no reliable D call. V lost 8 bases and J 0 bases, leaving 32 bases between the germline ends. The CDR3 is made up of 21 amino acids. The CDR3 DNA follows: TGTGCCAGCGCGCCCGGGCGGAATGCCGATGTGGGCCCAAGCTCCTACAATGAGCAGTTCTTC. The encoded protein is CASAPGRNADVGPSSYNEQFF.

This chain links TRBV5-6 with TRBJ1-5; D is unresolved. CDR3 length: 16 residues. Trimming left V 4 bases short and J 5 bases short, with 19 bases between. CDR1 is SGHDT, CDR2 YYEEEE, per germline. Here the CDR3 DNA reads TGTGCCAGCAGCATACAAACCTCGGGTGTTGATCAGCCCCAGCATTTT. Translated: CASSIQTSGVDQPQHF.